This TCR beta chain was obtained from a study of shared clonotypes between healthy human individuals. For the study at large: Donors had three CD4 naive, three CD4 memory, two CD8 naive and one CD8 memory plate apiece.

Concerning this clone itself: Its antigen is as yet unknown.

It was CD45RO-negative cells, positively selected for CCR7, that made up naive CD8 cells, with terminally differentiated effector memory CD45RA+ cells excluded. Study outcomes and limitations: The naive CD4 repertoires of a few donors were compared, and approximately 4.5% of clonotypes were shared.

The CDR3 has 17 amino acids. V trimming: 5 bases; J trimming: 1 base; junction bases outside the gene matches: 11. Germline CDR1 and CDR2: LNHDA and SQIVND (reference sequence). Sequencing used immunoSEQ multiplex PCR; TCRdb keeps in-frame clones, though not all of them. The repertoire holds hundreds of thousands of clones, with 95% to 96% as singletons. The sequenced sample consisted of naive CD8+ T cells sorted from blood. The genes are TRBV19 and TRBJ2-3; 8 positions match TRBD2. The receptor was isolated from a woman in her 30s in good health. The CDR3 sequence is CASSGGLEVLGTDTQYF. The CDR3, as DNA: TGTGCCAGTAGTGGGGGACTAGAGGTTCTCGGCACAGATACGCAGTATTTT.